What follows are 24 T cell receptor beta chains derived from one specimen sequenced in a study of HIV-infected children after antiretroviral therapy interruption. The TCR library was built from RNA with a 3' RACE protocol and unique molecular identifiers. MiXCR was run by TCRdb on the 3' RACE reads, yielding one entry per CDR3 protein. The table has 35,000 to 50,000 distinct CDR3 sequences, around 7% seen once. Regarding treatment: PENTA 11 planned treatment interruption arm or continuous ART arm. The sample consisted of CD45RA+ CD4+ T cells from PBMCs, pooled from several time points, taken from a donor given antiretroviral therapy, either interrupted or continuous. The sample's subset: naive CD4+ CD45RA+ CD45RO- T cells. The receptors shown here come from a pool of human donors with HIV.

V and J are TRBV11-2 and TRBJ2-7; 16 bases map to TRBD2. CDR3 length: 20 amino acids. CDR1 SGHAT and CDR2 FQNNGV come from the germline V gene. J lost 9 bases, V lost 5 bases, and 22 bases had no gene match. The CDR3 protein is CASSLPSGTSGRARLFRQYF. The CDR3 DNA is TGTGCCAGCAGCCTACCTTCCGGGACTAGCGGGAGGGCCAGGTTGTTTCGGCAGTACTTC.

The CDR3 here is CAISQIAGAPDTQYF. DNA for the CDR3: TGTGCCATCAGTCAAATAGCGGGAGCCCCAGATACGCAGTATTTT. The chain links TRBV10-3 to TRBJ2-3; 9 positions match TRBD2. V gave up 5 bases and J gave up 4 bases; unmatched junction bases: 7. Germline V lookup: CDR1 ENHRY, CDR2 SYGVKD. This CDR3 comprises 15 residues.

This clonotype was counted only a few times. This chain joins TRBV20-1 and TRBJ2-1; no clear D gene. The germline CDR1 and CDR2 sequences are DFQATT and SNEGSKA (reference sequence). V shed 0 bases and J shed 12 bases, with 18 bases lying between them. This CDR3 region has 14 residues. CDR3 DNA sequence: TGCAGTGCTAGAGATGGGCAGCTCGATTATGGGCAGTTCTTC. Protein sequence: CSARDGQLDYGQFF.

This clonotype has only a few counts. CDR3 residues: CASSYSGQRPQYF. The CDR3 DNA sequence: TGTGCCAGCAGTTACTCAGGACAGCGGCCCCAGTACTTC. The J gene is TRBJ2-5, the V gene TRBV6-5; D might be TRBD1 (6 bases). CDR1 is MNHEY, CDR2 SVGAGI, per germline. V was clipped by 0 bases and J by 9 bases, with 11 bases between them. CDR3 length equals 13 residues.

This clonotype was recorded at least ten times. At one end, the junction sequence differs from germline, possibly due to a read error. V usage is TRBV4-2 and J usage is TRBJ2-3, with 7 nucleotides matching TRBD2. Germline lookup yields CDR1 LGHNA and CDR2 YNFKEQ. The CDR3 consists of 17 residues. This chain's CDR3 is CASSQDRLGGGAETLYF. CDR3 coding DNA: TGTGCCAGCAGCCAAGATCGGCTGGGGGGGGGTGCAGAAACGCTGTATTTT.

There are many counts of this clonotype. J is TRBJ1-1 and V is TRBV12-3 or TRBV12-4; D gene unclear. This CDR3 has 11 amino acids. V lost 7 bases and J 7 bases, leaving 10 bases between the germline ends. CDR3 DNA sequence: TGTGCCAGCAATCTCGGGGTTGAAGCTTTCTTT. It translates to CASNLGVEAFF.

At least ten counts were recorded for this clonotype. CDR3 loop: CATSDSAGGTYEQYF. The CDR3 bases are TGTGCCACCAGTGATTCCGCCGGAGGAACCTACGAGCAGTACTTC. The J gene is TRBJ2-7, the V gene TRBV24-1; D is perhaps TRBD2 (5 bases). Trimming pared 2 bases from V and 2 bases from J, leaving 12 bases between. The CDR3 runs to 15 residues. Germline CDR1 KGHDR, CDR2 SFDVKD.

The sample holds many counts of this clonotype. The chain employs TRBV4-1 and TRBJ2-3, with 12 bases that match TRBD1. The V and J ends lost 2 bases and 2 bases, in that order; junction bases with no gene match: 11. Germline V gene lookup returns CDR1 MGHRA and CDR2 YSYEKL. The CDR3 is 19 residues long. CDR3 nucleotides: TGCGCCAGCAGCCAACCCCGGGACAGGGGGCCTTTCTTCACAGATACGCAGTATTTT. Encoded protein: CASSQPRDRGPFFTDTQYF.

This clonotype came up many times. The rearrangement uses TRBV5-1 and TRBJ2-7; 7 bases map to TRBD1. The CDR3 has 13 amino acids. Trimming cost V 7 bases and J 2 bases; bases outside gene matches: 6. In germline, CDR1 is SGHRS, CDR2 YFSETQ. CDR3 sequence (DNA): TGCGCCAGCGGATCGGGACAGCCCTACGAGCAGTACTTC. This codes for CASGSGQPYEQYF.

This clonotype was seen many times. This chain uses TRBV7-2 with TRBJ1-1, with D possibly being TRBD1 (5 bases). Trimming cost V 3 bases and J 3 bases, with 14 bases left between them. Germline V gives CDR1 SGHTA, CDR2 FQGNSA. The CDR3 loop spans 15 amino acids. This chain's CDR3 is CASSFGRAGYTEAFF. The DNA for the CDR3 is TGTGCCAGCAGCTTTGGCAGGGCGGGGTACACTGAAGCTTTCTTT.

This clonotype came up many times. In DNA, the CDR3 is TGTGCCGCCATGGGGCACGGCGGCTACGAGCAGTACTTC. As protein: CAAMGHGGYEQYF. J is TRBJ2-7 and V is TRBV6-2 or TRBV6-3; D possibly corresponds to TRBD1 (5 bases). The CDR3 consists of 13 residues. The germline gives CDR1 MNHEY, CDR2 SVGEGT. V shed 11 bases and J shed 3 bases, with 17 bases lying between them.

This clonotype was observed many times. CDR3 region: CSARRSTGALLGTDTQYF. The CDR3 region has the DNA TGCAGTGCTAGAAGGTCGACAGGGGCACTCCTTGGCACAGATACGCAGTATTTT. The chain is built from TRBV20-1 and TRBJ2-3, with TRBD1 matching over 8 bases. The CDR3 consists of 18 residues. CDR1 and CDR2 from the germline V gene are DFQATT and SNEGSKA (reference sequence). V was pared by 2 bases and J by 1 base, with 14 bases of the junction left unmatched.

J is TRBJ2-7 and V is TRBV6-9; D gene unclear. Germline V gene lookup returns CDR1 MNHGY and CDR2 SVAAGI. This CDR3 has 14 amino acids. Trimming shortened V by 2 bases and J by 6 bases, and 14 bases separated the two germline ends. DNA of the CDR3: TGTGCCAGCAGTTATACGCTTGGGGTAGGCGAGCAGTACTTC. This gives the protein CASSYTLGVGEQYF.

This clonotype was seen a few times. The chain couples TRBV29-1 to TRBJ2-3; 8 bases match TRBD2. CDR1 and CDR2 from the germline V gene are SQVTM and ANQGSEA. This CDR3 spans 15 amino acids. Trimming at V came to 1 base and at J to 3 bases, leaving 6 bases not matched to a gene. CDR3 DNA: TGCAGCGTTGAAGCCCGCGGGGGGCTTACAGATACGCAGTATTTT. As protein: CSVEARGGLTDTQYF.

The CDR3 DNA reads as TGTGCCAGCAGCTTGGGAGACTACGAGCAGTACTTC. It encodes CASSLGDYEQYF. The rearrangement joins TRBV7-9 to TRBJ2-7; possible D gene TRBD2, 5 bases. Trimming stripped 3 bases from V and 3 bases from J, with 6 bases between. Germline V CDR1 and CDR2: SEHNR, FQNEAQ (reference sequence). The length of the CDR3 is 12 residues.

This clonotype was observed many times. The chain employs TRBV28 and TRBJ2-1; D is undetermined. The germline CDR1 and CDR2 sequences are MDHEN and SYDVKM. This CDR3 is built from 13 residues. The V gene lost 0 bases and the J gene lost 7 bases, with 7 bases spanning the gap. The CDR3 is CASSLWASNEQFF. In DNA form, the CDR3 reads TGTGCCAGCAGTTTATGGGCCAGTAATGAGCAGTTCTTC.

The sample holds many counts of this clonotype. The chain joins TRBV27 to TRBJ2-7, with 11 bases identical to TRBD1. Losses at the gene ends were 7 bases for V and 3 bases for J; bases not matched to a gene: 11. The CDR3 consists of 16 residues. Germline V gene sequence: CDR1 MNHEY, CDR2 SMNVEV (reference sequence). In DNA, the CDR3 is TGTGCCAGCACCAGGGACCGGGACAGGGGGTTCTACGAGCAGTACTTC. Protein sequence: CASTRDRDRGFYEQYF.

This clonotype has more than one count but fewer than ten. This sequence joins TRBV28 and TRBJ2-7; a weak D match, TRBD1 (6 bases). The CDR3 spans 13 residues. The germline V and J ends were trimmed by 10 bases and 1 base, with 14 bases remaining between them. The germline V gene has CDR1 MDHEN and CDR2 SYDVKM. DNA for the CDR3: TGTGCCACCGGGGCAGGGGATTCCTACGAGCAGTACTTC. Translating gives CATGAGDSYEQYF.

There are many counts of this clonotype. The V and J genes are TRBV19 and TRBJ2-7; 9 bases map to TRBD2. Trimming removed 10 bases from V and 4 bases from J; junction bases left unmatched: 11. The germline gives CDR1 LNHDA, CDR2 SQIVND (reference sequence). The CDR3 extends over 14 amino acids. The DNA of the CDR3 is TGTGCCACCTCCTTCGCGGGGGGGATATACGAGCAGTACTTC. Residues: CATSFAGGIYEQYF.

This clonotype was found a few times. The genes are TRBV12-3 or TRBV12-4 and TRBJ2-1; TRBD2 might be the D (6 bases). V was clipped by 2 bases and J by 9 bases, with 17 bases between them. CDR3 length: 15 residues. The CDR3 protein is CASSLRGMDYAEQFF. CDR3 coding DNA: TGTGCCAGCAGTTTACGGGGGATGGACTATGCTGAGCAGTTCTTC.

In its sample, this clonotype was seen a few times. This chain links TRBV20-1 with TRBJ2-3; 8 bases line up with TRBD2. Germline CDR1 is DFQATT and CDR2 is SNEGSKA (reference sequence). With 1 base clipped from V and 8 bases from J, the junction kept 17 bases outside the gene matches. The CDR3 contains 17 residues. The CDR3 DNA reads as TGCAGTGCTAGAGGTCGCGGTAGCGGGGCCGTGGGTGGTACGCAGTATTTT. It translates to CSARGRGSGAVGGTQYF.

This clonotype was found many times. This rearrangement joins TRBV7-2 to TRBJ1-6, with D perhaps matching TRBD1 (5 bases). The CDR3 sequence is 14 residues long. The germline V gene encodes CDR1 SGHTA and CDR2 FQGNSA. V was cut by 3 bases and J by 5 bases, with 8 bases left in between. CDR3 loop: CASSLGGDNSPLHF. CDR3 DNA sequence: TGTGCCAGCAGCTTGGGAGGGGATAATTCACCCCTCCACTTT. The whole variable domain, filled in from reference TRBV7-2 and TRBJ1-6, reads GAGVSQSPSNKVTEKGKDVELRCDPISGHTALYWYRQSLGQGLEFLIYFQGNSAPDKSGLPSDRFSAERTGGSVSTLTIQRTQQEDSAVYLCASSLGGDNSPLHFGNGTRLTVT.

This clonotype showed up many times. The junction departs from the called germline gene at one end, perhaps through a read error. The chain has TRBV29-1 and TRBJ2-5; D uncertain. The CDR3 has 14 residues. The germline CDR1 and CDR2 sequences are SQVTM and ANQGSEA. The CDR3 here is CGARDDNNQDTQYF. The DNA for the CDR3 is TGTGGTGCTAGGGATGACAATAACCAAGACACCCAGTACTTT.

This clonotype was picked up many times. At one of its ends the junction is not consistent with the germline gene, which may arise from a read error. V and J are TRBV4-2 and TRBJ1-6, with a possible D match to TRBD1 (5 bases). The germline V gene has CDR1 LGHNA and CDR2 YNFKEQ. The CDR3 contains 15 residues. CDR3 in amino acids: CASSQDRVYNSPLYF. CDR3 nucleotide sequence: TGTGCCAGCAGCCAAGACAGGGTCTATAATTCGCCCCTCTACTTT.